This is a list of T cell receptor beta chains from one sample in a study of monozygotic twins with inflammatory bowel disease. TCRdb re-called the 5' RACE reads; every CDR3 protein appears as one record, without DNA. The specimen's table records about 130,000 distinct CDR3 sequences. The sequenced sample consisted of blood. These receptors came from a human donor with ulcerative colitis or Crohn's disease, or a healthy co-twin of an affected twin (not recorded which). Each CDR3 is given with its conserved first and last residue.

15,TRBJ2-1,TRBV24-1,CATSTAGGAGNEQFF
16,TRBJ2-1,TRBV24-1,CATSDLGRDRYNEQFF
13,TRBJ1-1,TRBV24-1,CATSDPLGTEAFF
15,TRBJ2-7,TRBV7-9,CASSLAGQGYYEQYF
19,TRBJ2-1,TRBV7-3,CASSLRVSGTRSSYNEQFF
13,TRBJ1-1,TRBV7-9,CASSPPGQSEAFF
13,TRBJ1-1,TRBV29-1,CSVKTNLNTEAFF
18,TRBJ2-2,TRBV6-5,CASSSGLAGVRGTGELFF
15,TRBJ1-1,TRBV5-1,CASSVSGTGVTEAFF
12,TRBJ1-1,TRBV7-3,CASSGGGSDLVF